The subject of this entry is one TCR beta chain. The data stem from a study of OX40 agonist ivuxolimab in advanced cancers. V was clipped by 5 bases and J by 5 bases; unmatched bases: 6. Germline V CDR1 and CDR2: SGHAT, FQNNGV. This CDR3 has 15 amino acids. Profiled with immunoSEQ multiplex PCR; TCRdb holds only in-frame clones, not every one. Here the sample spans about 46,000 clones, about 80% being singletons. This chain uses TRBV11-2 with TRBJ1-6; 7 nucleotides align to TRBD1. This clonotype was sampled from an adult with an advanced solid tumor such as melanoma, head and neck, liver or kidney cancer. Sample: CD4+ or CD8+ T cells sorted from blood, taken in a trial of the OX40 agonist ivuxolimab. The CDR3 nucleotides read TGTGCCAGCAGCCTCCAGGGGGGTGATAATTCACCCCTCCACTTT. It is translated as CASSLQGGDNSPLHF.